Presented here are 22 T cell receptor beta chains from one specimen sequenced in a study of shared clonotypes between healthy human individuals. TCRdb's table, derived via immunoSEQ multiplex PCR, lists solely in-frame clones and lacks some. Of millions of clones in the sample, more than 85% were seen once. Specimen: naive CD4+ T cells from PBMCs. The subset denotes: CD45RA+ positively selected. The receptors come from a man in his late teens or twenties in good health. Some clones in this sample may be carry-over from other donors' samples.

The CDR3 spells CSVRTGNYGYTF. The CDR3 coding sequence is TGCAGCGTGCGGACAGGGAACTATGGCTACACCTTC. This chain connects TRBV29-1 to TRBJ1-2; 8 bases match TRBD1. The CDR3 consists of 12 residues. V was pared by 6 bases and J by 2 bases, with 2 bases of the junction left unmatched. Germline assignment: CDR1 SQVTM and CDR2 ANQGSEA.

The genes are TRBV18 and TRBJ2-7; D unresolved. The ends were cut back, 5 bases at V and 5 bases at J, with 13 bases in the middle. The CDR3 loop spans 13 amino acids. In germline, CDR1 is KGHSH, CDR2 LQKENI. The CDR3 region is CASSSSHGDEQYF. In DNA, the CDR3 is TGTGCCAGCTCATCTTCTCACGGAGACGAGCAGTACTTC.

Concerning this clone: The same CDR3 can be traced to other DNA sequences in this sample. CDR3 amino acids: CASSLVATGAGELFF. As DNA, the CDR3 is TGCGCCAGCAGCTTGGTTGCAACTGGAGCCGGGGAGCTGTTTTTT. The V call is TRBV5-1, the J call TRBJ2-2; no definite D call. The length of the CDR3 is 15 residues. Trimming cost V 0 bases and J 6 bases, with 12 bases left between them. Per germline, CDR1 SGHRS and CDR2 YFSETQ.

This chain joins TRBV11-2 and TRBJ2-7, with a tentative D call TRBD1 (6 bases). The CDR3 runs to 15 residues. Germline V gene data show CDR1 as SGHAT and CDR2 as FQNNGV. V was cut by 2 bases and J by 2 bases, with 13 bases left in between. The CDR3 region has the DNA TGTGCCAGCAGCTTATTGTCGACAGGCCCCTACGAGCAGTACTTC. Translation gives CASSLLSTGPYEQYF.

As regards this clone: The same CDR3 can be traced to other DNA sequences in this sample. CDR3 nucleotide sequence: TGTGCCAGCAGCTTAGTTGGTGGGGGGAGCAATCAGCCCCAGCATTTT. It specifies CASSLVGGGSNQPQHF. J is TRBJ1-5 and V is TRBV7-8, with a tentative D call TRBD1 (5 bases). Germline CDR1 SGHVS, CDR2 FQNEAQ. The CDR3 has 16 residues. V lost 1 base and J 1 base, leaving 11 bases between the germline ends.

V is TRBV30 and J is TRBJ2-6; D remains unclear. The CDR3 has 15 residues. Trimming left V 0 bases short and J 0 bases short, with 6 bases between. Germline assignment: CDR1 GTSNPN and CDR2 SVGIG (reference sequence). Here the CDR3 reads CAWSVDISGANVLTF. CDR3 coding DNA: TGTGCCTGGAGTGTAGACATCTCTGGGGCCAACGTCCTGACTTTC. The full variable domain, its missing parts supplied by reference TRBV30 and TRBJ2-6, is SQTIHQWPATLVQPVGSPLSLECTVEGTSNPNLYWYRQAAGRGLQLLFYSVGIGQISSEVPQNLSASRPQDRQFILSSKKLLLSDSGFYLCAWSVDISGANVLTFGAGSRLTVL.

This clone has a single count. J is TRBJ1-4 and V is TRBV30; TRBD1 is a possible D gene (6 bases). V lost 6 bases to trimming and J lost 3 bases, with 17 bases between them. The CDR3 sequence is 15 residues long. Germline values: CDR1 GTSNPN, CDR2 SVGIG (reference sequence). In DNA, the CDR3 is TGTGCCTGTGACACGACAGGTTCCGCTAATGAAAAACTGTTTTTT. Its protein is CACDTTGSANEKLFF.

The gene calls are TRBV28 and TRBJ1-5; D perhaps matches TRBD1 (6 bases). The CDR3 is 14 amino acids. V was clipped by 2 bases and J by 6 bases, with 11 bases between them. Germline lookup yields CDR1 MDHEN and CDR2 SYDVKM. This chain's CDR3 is CASSLGGRVQPQHF. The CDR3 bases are TGTGCCAGCAGTTTAGGGGGGCGGGTTCAGCCCCAGCATTTT.

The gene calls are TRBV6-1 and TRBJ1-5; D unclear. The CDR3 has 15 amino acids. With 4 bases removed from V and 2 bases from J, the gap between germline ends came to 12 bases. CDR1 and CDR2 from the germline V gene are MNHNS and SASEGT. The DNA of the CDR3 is TGTGCCAGCAGTGTACGTGGCTTCGGCAATCAGCCCCAGCATTTT. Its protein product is CASSVRGFGNQPQHF.

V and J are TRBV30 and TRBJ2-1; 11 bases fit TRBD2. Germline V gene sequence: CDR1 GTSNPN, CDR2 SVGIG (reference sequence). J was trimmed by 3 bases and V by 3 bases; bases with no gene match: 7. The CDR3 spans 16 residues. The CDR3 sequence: CAWRGGLAGLYNEQFF. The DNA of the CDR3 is TGTGCCTGGAGGGGAGGACTAGCGGGCCTCTACAATGAGCAGTTCTTC.

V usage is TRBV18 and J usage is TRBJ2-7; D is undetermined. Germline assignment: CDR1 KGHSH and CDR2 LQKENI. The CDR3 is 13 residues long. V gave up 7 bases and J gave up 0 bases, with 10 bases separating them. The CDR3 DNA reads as TGTGCCAGCTGTAGGCCGACCTCCTACGAGCAGTACTTC. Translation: CASCRPTSYEQYF.

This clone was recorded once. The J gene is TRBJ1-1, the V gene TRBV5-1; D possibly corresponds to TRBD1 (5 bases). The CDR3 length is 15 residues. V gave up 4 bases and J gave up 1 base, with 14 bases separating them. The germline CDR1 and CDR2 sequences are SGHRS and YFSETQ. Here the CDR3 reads CASSPEGRSNTEAFF. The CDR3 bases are TGCGCCAGCAGCCCGGAGGGACGGTCGAACACTGAAGCTTTCTTT.

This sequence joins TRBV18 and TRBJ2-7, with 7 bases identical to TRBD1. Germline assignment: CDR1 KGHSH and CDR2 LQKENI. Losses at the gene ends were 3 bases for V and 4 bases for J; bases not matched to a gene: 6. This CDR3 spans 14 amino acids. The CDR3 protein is CASSPTGLKYEQYF. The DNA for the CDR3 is TGTGCCAGCTCACCGACAGGGCTGAAGTACGAGCAGTACTTC.

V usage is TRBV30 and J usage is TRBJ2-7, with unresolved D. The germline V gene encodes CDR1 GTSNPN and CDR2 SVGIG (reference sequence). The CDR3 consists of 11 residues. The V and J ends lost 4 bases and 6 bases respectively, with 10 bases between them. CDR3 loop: CAWISLREQYF. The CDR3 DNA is TGTGCCTGGATAAGTCTTCGCGAGCAGTACTTC.

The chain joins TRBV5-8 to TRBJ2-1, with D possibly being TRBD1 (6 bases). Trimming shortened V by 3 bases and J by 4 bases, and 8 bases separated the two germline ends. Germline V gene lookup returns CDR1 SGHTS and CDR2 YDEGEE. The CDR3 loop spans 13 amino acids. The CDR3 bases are TGTGCCAGCAGCTGGGACAATTACAATGAGCAGTTCTTC. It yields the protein CASSWDNYNEQFF.

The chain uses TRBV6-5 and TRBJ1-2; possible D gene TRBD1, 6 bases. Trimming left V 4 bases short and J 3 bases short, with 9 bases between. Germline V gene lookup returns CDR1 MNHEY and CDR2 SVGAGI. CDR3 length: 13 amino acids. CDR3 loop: CASSLGQYYGYTF. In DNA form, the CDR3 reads TGTGCCAGCAGTTTAGGACAGTACTATGGCTACACCTTC.

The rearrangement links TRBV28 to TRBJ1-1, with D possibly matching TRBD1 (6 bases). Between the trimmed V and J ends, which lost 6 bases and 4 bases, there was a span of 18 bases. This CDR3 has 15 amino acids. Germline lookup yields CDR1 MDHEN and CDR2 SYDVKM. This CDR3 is CASSRIRGEGTEAFF. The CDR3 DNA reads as TGTGCCAGCAGCCGGATCAGGGGCGAGGGCACTGAAGCTTTCTTT.

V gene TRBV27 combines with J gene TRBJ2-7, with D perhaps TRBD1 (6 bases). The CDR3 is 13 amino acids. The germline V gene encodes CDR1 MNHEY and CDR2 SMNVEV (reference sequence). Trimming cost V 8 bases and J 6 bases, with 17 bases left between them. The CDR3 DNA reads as TGTGCCAGCCTTAACAGGGATTCGGGCGAGCAGTACTTC. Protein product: CASLNRDSGEQYF.

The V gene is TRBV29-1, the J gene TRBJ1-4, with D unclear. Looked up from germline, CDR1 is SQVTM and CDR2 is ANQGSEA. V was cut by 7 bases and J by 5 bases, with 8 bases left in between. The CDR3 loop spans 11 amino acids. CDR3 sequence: CSGTENEKLFF. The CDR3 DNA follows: TGCAGCGGGACGGAAAATGAAAAACTGTTTTTT.

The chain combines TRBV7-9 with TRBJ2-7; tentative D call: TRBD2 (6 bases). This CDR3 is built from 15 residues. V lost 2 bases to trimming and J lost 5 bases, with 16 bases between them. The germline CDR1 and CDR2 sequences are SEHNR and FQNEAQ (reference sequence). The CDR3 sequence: CASSLTREWYHEQYF. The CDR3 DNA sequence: TGTGCCAGCAGCTTAACCCGGGAGTGGTACCACGAGCAGTACTTC.

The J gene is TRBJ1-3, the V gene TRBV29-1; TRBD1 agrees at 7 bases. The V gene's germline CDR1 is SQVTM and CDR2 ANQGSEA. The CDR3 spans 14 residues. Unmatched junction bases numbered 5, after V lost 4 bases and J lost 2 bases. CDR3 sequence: CSVGVGGPGNTIYF. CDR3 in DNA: TGCAGCGTTGGGGTAGGGGGCCCTGGAAACACCATATATTTT. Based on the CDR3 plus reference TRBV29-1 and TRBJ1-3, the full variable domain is SAVISQKPSRDICQRGTSLTIQCQVDSQVTMMFWYRQQPGQSLTLIATANQGSEATYESGFVIDKFPISRPNLTFSTLTVSNMSPEDSSIYLCSVGVGGPGNTIYFGEGSWLTVV.

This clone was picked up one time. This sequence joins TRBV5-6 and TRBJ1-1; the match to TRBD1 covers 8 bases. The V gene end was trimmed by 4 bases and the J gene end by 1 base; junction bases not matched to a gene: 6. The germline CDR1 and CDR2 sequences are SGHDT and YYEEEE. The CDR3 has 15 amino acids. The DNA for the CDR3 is TGTGCCAGCAGCGCGGCCGGGACAGGGAACACTGAAGCTTTCTTT. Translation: CASSAAGTGNTEAFF. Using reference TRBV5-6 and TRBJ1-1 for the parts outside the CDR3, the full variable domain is DAGVTQSPTHLIKTRGQQVTLRCSPKSGHDTVSWYQQALGQGPQFIFQYYEEEERQRGNFPDRFSGHQFPNYSSELNVNALLLGDSALYLCASSAAGTGNTEAFFGQGTRLTVV.